The 8 T cell receptor beta chains below all came from one sample that was sequenced in a study of shared clonotypes between healthy human individuals. CD45RO-negative, CCR7-positively selected cells formed the naive CD8 fraction, excluding terminally differentiated effector memory CD45RA+ cells. Clones were sequenced by immunoSEQ multiplex PCR, and TCRdb holds only the in-frame ones, with some missing. The table includes 1.5 million to 2.5 million clones, less than 95% detected once. Source material: naive CD8+ T cells sorted from blood. Receptor source: a man between 18 and 29 years old in good health.

Remarks on this clone: An end of the junction differs from the germline gene, which may be a read error. J is TRBJ1-2 and V is TRBV7-2; a weak D match, TRBD1 (6 bases). This CDR3 has 12 amino acids. Germline V gene lookup returns CDR1 SGHTA and CDR2 FQGNSA. The CDR3 DNA follows: TGTGCCAGCAGCTTAAGCGGACCAGGGGAGTCCTTC. Protein product: CASSLSGPGESF.

Turning to this clone: Other DNA sequences within the sample encode an identical CDR3. J is TRBJ1-1 and V is TRBV6-5, with D tentatively TRBD1 (5 bases). V was pared by 2 bases and J by 5 bases, with 6 bases between. The CDR3 has 12 amino acids. Germline values: CDR1 MNHEY, CDR2 SVGAGI. CDR3 loop: CASSYGGTEAFF. CDR3 nucleotides: TGTGCCAGCAGTTACGGGGGTACTGAAGCTTTCTTT.

Comment on this clone: The limits of the CDR3 on the DNA are not certain, so only TCRdb's listed CDR3 is given. This chain links TRBV6-5 with TRBJ1-2; the table gives TRBD1 as D, unverified against the DNA. Germline V gives CDR1 MNHEY, CDR2 SVGAGI. The CDR3 spans 14 residues, counting both ends. This chain's CDR3 is CASSTSGQESGYTF.

The chain uses TRBV7-2 and TRBJ2-7; TRBD1 aligns across 9 bases. Losses at the gene ends were 3 bases for V and 0 bases for J; bases not matched to a gene: 6. The CDR3 spans 16 residues. The germline gives CDR1 SGHTA, CDR2 FQGNSA. The CDR3 region is CASSFPGTGNSYEQYF. The CDR3 DNA follows: TGTGCCAGCAGCTTTCCCGGGACAGGGAACTCCTACGAGCAGTACTTC.

The chain uses TRBV4-1 and TRBJ1-6; no clear D. Trimming pared 5 bases from V and 8 bases from J, leaving 10 bases between. The CDR3 sequence is 13 residues long. Germline CDR1 is MGHRA and CDR2 is YSYEKL. Here the CDR3 reads CASSSPLDSPLHF. CDR3 sequence (DNA): TGCGCCAGCAGCTCCCCCCTGGATTCACCCCTCCACTTT.

The chain uses TRBV19 and TRBJ2-6, with D tentatively TRBD1 (6 bases). Germline lookup yields CDR1 LNHDA and CDR2 SQIVND (reference sequence). CDR3 length equals 17 residues. Trimming left V 3 bases short and J 0 bases short, with 12 bases between. The CDR3, as DNA: TGTGCCAGTAGTATTTCTAACAGGGCCTCTGGGGCCAACGTCCTGACTTTC. Translating it yields CASSISNRASGANVLTF. The full variable domain, its missing parts supplied by reference TRBV19 and TRBJ2-6, is DGGITQSPKYLFRKEGQNVTLSCEQNLNHDAMYWYRQDPGQGLRLIYYSQIVNDFQKGDIAEGYSVSREKKESFPLTVTSAQKNPTAFYLCASSISNRASGANVLTFGAGSRLTVL.

This clone was counted once. This rearrangement joins TRBV11-2 to TRBJ2-7; D is uncertain. Germline CDR1 is SGHAT and CDR2 is FQNNGV. The CDR3 is 14 residues long. The V gene lost 5 bases and the J gene lost 2 bases, with 13 bases spanning the gap. The CDR3 spells CASSPLDGAYEQYF. The CDR3 nucleotides read TGTGCCAGCAGCCCCCTCGACGGAGCCTACGAGCAGTACTTC.

V usage is TRBV6-5 and J usage is TRBJ2-1; D gene ambiguous. The CDR3 is made up of 15 amino acids. Trimming pared 6 bases from V and 0 bases from J, leaving 12 bases between. Germline V gives CDR1 MNHEY, CDR2 SVGAGI. CDR3 sequence (DNA): TGTGCCAGCAGCATCGTAGTATCCTCCTACAATGAGCAGTTCTTC. This translates into CASSIVVSSYNEQFF.